Listed below are T cell receptor beta chains from one sample, sequenced in a study of cytomegalovirus exposure and HLA in healthy donors. The method was immunoSEQ multiplex PCR; TCRdb's version includes in-frame clones alone and lacks a portion of them. The sample has a few hundred thousand clones, around 86% seen once. The sample comprised PBMCs. Source of these receptors: a woman younger than 35 in good health and CMV-seronegative. Each CDR3 is given with its conserved first and last residue. The D gene is left open where the match is weak. Size is omitted from some rows. Given values are once, few, many or a class for expanded clones.

V,J,size,D,CDR3,DNA
TRBV4-1,TRBJ2-3,-,-,CASSQAGRISTDTQYF,TGCGCCAGCAGCCAAGCAGGCCGGATTAGCACAGATACGCAGTATTTT
TRBV11-2,TRBJ2-5,-,-,CASSLVTTDSETQYF,TGTGCCAGCAGCTTAGTGACTACAGATTCGGAGACCCAGTACTTC
TRBV27,TRBJ2-1,-,-,CASSSYLLVGTYNEQFF,TGTGCCAGCAGTTCCTACCTACTAGTGGGTACCTACAATGAGCAGTTCTTC
TRBV27,TRBJ2-7,once,TRBD2,CASSLRDYGEQYF,TGTGCCAGCAGTCTTCGGGACTACGGGGAGCAGTACTTC
TRBV6-1,TRBJ1-5,-,-,CATSWQNSNQPQHF,TGTGCCACCTCGTGGCAGAATAGCAATCAGCCCCAGCATTTT
TRBV28,TRBJ2-7,-,TRBD1,CASSPGQGSYEQYF,TGTGCCAGCAGCCCGGGACAGGGGAGCTACGAGCAGTACTTC
TRBV4-2,TRBJ2-1,-,-,CASSQDASSVGGEQFF,TGTGCCAGCAGCCAAGACGCGTCTAGCGTCGGGGGTGAGCAGTTCTTC
TRBV18,TRBJ1-6,-,-,CASSLDPKRSPLHF,TGTGCCAGCTCACTAGACCCTAAGCGTTCACCCCTCCACTTT
TRBV5-1,TRBJ2-5,-,-,CASSIQQETQYF,TGCGCCAGTTCAATTCAACAAGAGACCCAGTACTTC
TRBV28,TRBJ1-5,-,-,CASSYSVQPQHF,TGTGCCAGCAGTTACAGTGTTCAGCCCCAGCATTTT
TRBV27,TRBJ2-1,-,-,CATMEGGFWDNEQFF,TGTGCCACAATGGAGGGGGGGTTTTGGGACAATGAGCAGTTCTTC
TRBV28,TRBJ2-7,-,-,CASSLGPRDPRYEQYF,TGTGCCAGCAGTCTAGGTCCCCGGGATCCCCGCTACGAGCAGTACTTC
TRBV5-6,TRBJ1-2,-,TRBD1,CASSYGTGQVYGYTF,TGTGCCAGCAGCTACGGGACAGGGCAGGTCTATGGCTACACCTTC
TRBV7-8,TRBJ2-5,-,TRBD2,CASSLSGGGRGRETQYF,TGTGCCAGCAGTCTCTCGGGAGGCGGGAGGGGTAGGGAGACCCAGTACTTC
TRBV6-5,TRBJ2-7,-,TRBD2,CASKLLAGSYEQYF,TGTGCCAGCAAATTACTAGCGGGGTCCTACGAGCAGTACTTC
TRBV4-1,TRBJ2-7,-,-,CASSLGRGLSSSYEQYF,TGCGCCAGCAGCCTAGGCAGGGGCCTATCTAGCTCCTACGAGCAGTACTTC
TRBV19,TRBJ2-1,-,TRBD1,CASSIVGQAGNEQFF,TGTGCCAGTAGTATAGTCGGACAGGCAGGAAATGAGCAGTTCTTC
TRBV28,TRBJ1-1,-,-,CASSFLTGRAEAFF,TGTGCCAGCAGTTTTTTAACAGGGAGGGCTGAAGCTTTCTTT
TRBV7-6,TRBJ2-7,-,TRBD2,CASSLSGLAGEQYF,TGTGCCAGCAGCTTATCCGGGCTAGCGGGAGAGCAGTACTTC
TRBV27,TRBJ2-7,-,TRBD2,CASSLYGTSYYEQYF,TGTGCCAGCAGTTTATACGGGACTAGTTACTACGAGCAGTACTTC
TRBV6-5,TRBJ2-7,once,TRBD1,CASSQTGGNVEQYF,TGTGCCAGCAGCCAAACAGGGGGCAACGTCGAGCAGTACTTC
TRBV29-1,TRBJ2-7,-,-,CSVDPTYEQYF,TGCAGCGTTGATCCGACTTACGAGCAGTACTTC
TRBV5-6,TRBJ2-3,-,-,CASSRGSLSDTQYF,TGTGCCAGCAGCCGGGGATCACTCTCAGATACGCAGTATTTT
TRBV14,TRBJ1-2,-,-,CASSHGLLEGYTF,TGTGCCAGCAGCCATGGACTCTTAGAGGGCTACACCTTC
TRBV30,TRBJ1-3,-,-,CAWSVGASSGNTIYF,TGTGCCTGGAGTGTGGGGGCCAGCTCTGGAAACACCATATATTTT
TRBV9,TRBJ2-7,once,TRBD2,CASSVGERGLYEQYF,TGTGCCAGCAGCGTAGGCGAGCGGGGACTTTACGAGCAGTACTTC
TRBV27,TRBJ2-3,once,-,CASSLFITDTQYF,TGTGCCAGCAGTTTATTTATCACAGATACGCAGTATTTT
TRBV5-1,TRBJ2-7,once,-,CASRRDPSYEQYF,TGCGCCAGCAGGCGGGACCCCTCCTACGAGCAGTACTTC
TRBV4-1,TRBJ1-1,once,TRBD1,CASSLRTGTMNTEAFF,TGCGCCAGCAGCCTTAGGACAGGGACCATGAACACTGAAGCTTTCTTT